The sequence of this T cell receptor beta chain was determined in a study of T cell repertoires in cytomegalovirus infection. About this clonotype itself: Its antigen is not identified.

In TCRdb, the reads were re-called with MiXCR into one record per CDR3 protein. The sample consists of roughly 730,000 distinct CDR3 sequences, 33% of them appearing once. General study points: Carriers of CMV and the relevant HLA type were discriminated by public TCR beta frequency. HLA-C-restricted CMV clonotypes gave the most frequent clonotype in two of eight donors.

The CDR3 totals 15 residues. Between the trimmed V and J ends, which lost 7 bases and 2 bases, there was a span of 18 bases. CDR1 and CDR2 (germline): MNHNY, SVGAGI (reference sequence). The TCR comes from a human donor in good health (CMV status not recorded). Some clones in this sample may be carry-over from other donors' samples. The source material was cultured PBMCs, sampled from culture after CMV antigen stimulation. This sequence joins TRBV6-6 and TRBJ2-7; possible D gene TRBD1, 6 bases. DNA of the CDR3: TGTGCCAGCACCAACAGGGCCAAGGGGACCTACGAGCAGTACTTC. This translates into CASTNRAKGTYEQYF.